This T cell receptor beta chain comes out of a study of CD8+CD57+ T cells in acquired aplastic anemia. On the study more broadly: Across the sorted CD4+ and CD8+ cells, DNA amounts averaged roughly 3.5 ug.

All sequencing subjects had displayed CD8+CD57+ cell expansion on flow cytometry. All patients were therapy-naive when blood was sampled. Study results and limitations: The number of CD8+ CDR3 sequences shared by patients and controls was around 30.

Investigators profiled TCR beta VDJ and CDR3 from genomic DNA template. TCRdb re-called the reads with MiXCR, one entry per CDR3 protein. The top ten hold around 3.2% of the sample, which has 150,000 or so distinct CDR3 sequences, approximately 44% seen once. Worth noting for this clonotype: Its antigen is currently unknown.

Germline V CDR1 and CDR2: ENHRY, SYGVKD. The V gene lost 10 bases and the J gene lost 1 base, with 11 bases spanning the gap. The length of the CDR3 is 12 residues. The rearrangement links TRBV10-3 to TRBJ2-7, with D perhaps matching TRBD2 (6 bases). Sequenced: sorted CD4+, CD8+, or CD8+CD57+ T cells (not recorded which) from PBMCs. This clonotype originated in a human donor with aplastic anemia. The CDR3 is CATGGMSYEQYF. CDR3 nucleotide sequence: TGTGCCACCGGAGGGATGTCCTACGAGCAGTACTTC.